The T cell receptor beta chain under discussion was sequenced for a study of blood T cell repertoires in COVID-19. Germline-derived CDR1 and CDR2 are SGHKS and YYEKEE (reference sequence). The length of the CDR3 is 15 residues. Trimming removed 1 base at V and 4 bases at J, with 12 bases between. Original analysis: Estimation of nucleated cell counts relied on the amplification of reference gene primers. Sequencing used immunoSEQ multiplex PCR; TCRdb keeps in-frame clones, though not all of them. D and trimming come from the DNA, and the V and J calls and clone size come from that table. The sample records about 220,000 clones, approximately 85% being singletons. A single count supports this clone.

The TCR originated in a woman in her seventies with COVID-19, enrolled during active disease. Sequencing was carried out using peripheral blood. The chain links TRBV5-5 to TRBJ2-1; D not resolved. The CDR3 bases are TGTGCCAGCAGCTTGTCTTCAGGCGATTACAATGAGCAGTTCTTC. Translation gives CASSLSSGDYNEQFF.